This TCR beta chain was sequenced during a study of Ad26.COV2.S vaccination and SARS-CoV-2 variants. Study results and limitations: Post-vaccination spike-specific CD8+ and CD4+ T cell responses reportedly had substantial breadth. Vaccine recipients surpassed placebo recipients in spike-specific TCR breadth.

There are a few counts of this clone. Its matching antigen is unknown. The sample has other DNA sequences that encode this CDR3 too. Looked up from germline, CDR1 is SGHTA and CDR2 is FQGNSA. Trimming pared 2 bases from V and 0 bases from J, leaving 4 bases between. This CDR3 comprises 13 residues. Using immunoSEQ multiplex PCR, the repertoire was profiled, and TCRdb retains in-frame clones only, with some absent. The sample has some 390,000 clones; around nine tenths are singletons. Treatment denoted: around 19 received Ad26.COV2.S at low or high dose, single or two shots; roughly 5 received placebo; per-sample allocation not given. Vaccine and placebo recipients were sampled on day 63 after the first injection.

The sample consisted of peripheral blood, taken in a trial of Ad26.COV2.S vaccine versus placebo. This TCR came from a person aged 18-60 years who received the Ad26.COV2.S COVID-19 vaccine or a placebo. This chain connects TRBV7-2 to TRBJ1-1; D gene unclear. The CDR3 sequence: CASSLRMNTEAFF. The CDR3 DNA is TGTGCCAGCAGCTTACGGATGAACACTGAAGCTTTCTTT.